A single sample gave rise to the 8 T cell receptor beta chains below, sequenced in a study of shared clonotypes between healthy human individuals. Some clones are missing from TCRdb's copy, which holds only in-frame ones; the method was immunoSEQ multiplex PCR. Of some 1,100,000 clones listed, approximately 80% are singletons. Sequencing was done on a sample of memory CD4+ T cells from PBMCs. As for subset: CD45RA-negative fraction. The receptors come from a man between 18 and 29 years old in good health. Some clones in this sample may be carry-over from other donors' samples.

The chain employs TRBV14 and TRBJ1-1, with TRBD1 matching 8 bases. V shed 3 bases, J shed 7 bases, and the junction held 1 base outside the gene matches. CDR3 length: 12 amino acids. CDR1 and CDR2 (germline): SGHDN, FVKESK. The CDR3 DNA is TGTGCCAGCAGCCATACAGGGGGTGAAGCTTTCTTT. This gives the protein CASSHTGGEAFF.

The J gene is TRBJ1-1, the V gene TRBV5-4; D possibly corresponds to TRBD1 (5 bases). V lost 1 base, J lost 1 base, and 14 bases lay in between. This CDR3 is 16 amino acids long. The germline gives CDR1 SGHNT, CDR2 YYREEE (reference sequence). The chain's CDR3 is CASSLPPTETNTEAFF. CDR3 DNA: TGTGCCAGCAGCTTGCCCCCGACAGAGACGAACACTGAAGCTTTCTTT.

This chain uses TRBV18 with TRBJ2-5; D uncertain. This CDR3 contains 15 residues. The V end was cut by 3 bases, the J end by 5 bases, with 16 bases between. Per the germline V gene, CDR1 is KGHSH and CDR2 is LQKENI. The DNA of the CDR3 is TGTGCCAGCTCACCGCGCGACCCCACGAGGGAGACCCAGTACTTC. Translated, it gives CASSPRDPTRETQYF.

CDR3 in amino acids: CASSPPGVINQPQHF. Here the CDR3 DNA reads TGTGCCAGCTCACCACCCGGAGTGATCAATCAGCCCCAGCATTTT. The chain employs TRBV18 and TRBJ1-5; no firm D call. This CDR3 has 15 residues. Per the germline V gene, CDR1 is KGHSH and CDR2 is LQKENI. V lost 0 bases and J lost 3, with 9 bases in between.

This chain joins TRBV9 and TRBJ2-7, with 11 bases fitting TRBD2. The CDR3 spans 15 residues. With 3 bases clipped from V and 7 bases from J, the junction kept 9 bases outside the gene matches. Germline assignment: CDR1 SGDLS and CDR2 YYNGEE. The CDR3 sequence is CASSALAGATGEQYF. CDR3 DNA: TGTGCCAGCAGCGCACTAGCGGGGGCAACGGGTGAGCAGTACTTC.

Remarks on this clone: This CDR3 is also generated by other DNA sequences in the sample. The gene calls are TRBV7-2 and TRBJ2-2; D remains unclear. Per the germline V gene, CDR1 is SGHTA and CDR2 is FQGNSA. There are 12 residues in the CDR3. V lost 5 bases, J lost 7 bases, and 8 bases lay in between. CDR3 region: CASSRYGGELFF. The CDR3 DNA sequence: TGTGCCAGCAGCCGTTATGGCGGGGAGCTGTTTTTT.

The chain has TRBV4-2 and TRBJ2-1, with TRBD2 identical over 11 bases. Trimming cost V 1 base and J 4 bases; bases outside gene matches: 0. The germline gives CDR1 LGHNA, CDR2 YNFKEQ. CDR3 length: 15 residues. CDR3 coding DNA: TGTGCCAGCAGCCAAGGACTAGCGGGATACAATGAGCAGTTCTTC. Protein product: CASSQGLAGYNEQFF.

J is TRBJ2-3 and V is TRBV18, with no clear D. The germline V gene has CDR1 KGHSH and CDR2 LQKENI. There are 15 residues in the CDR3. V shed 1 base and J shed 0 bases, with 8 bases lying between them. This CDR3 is CASSPRDPSTDTQYF. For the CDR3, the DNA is TGTGCCAGCTCACCACGCGACCCTAGCACAGATACGCAGTATTTT.